This TCR beta chain comes out of a study of CD8 T cells in ankylosing spondylitis. General observations from the study: What seemed typical of ankylosing spondylitis blood was a TCR beta motif built from roughly eight highly homologous variants.

A few counts support this clonotype. Its antigen is not known. Germline values: CDR1 SEHNR, CDR2 FQNEAQ (reference sequence). V gave up 1 base and J gave up 0 bases, with 9 bases separating them. The CDR3 totals 15 residues. Quantitative 5'-RACE with molecular barcodes generated TCR beta libraries. TCRdb redid the calling of the 5' RACE reads with MiXCR, one entry per CDR3 protein. Of roughly 700,000 distinct CDR3 sequences in the sample, 15% to 20% are singletons; the top ten hold roughly a fifth. The chain couples TRBV7-9 to TRBJ2-5; the D gene is possibly TRBD2 (5 bases). The material sequenced was blood, either unsorted or a sorted T cell fraction (not recorded which). The sequence came from a male donor with ankylosing spondylitis. This CDR3 reads CASSLVGGHQETQYF. CDR3 DNA: TGTGCCAGCAGCTTAGTTGGAGGACACCAAGAGACCCAGTACTTC.